The 21 T cell receptor beta chains given below trace back to one sample, sequenced in a study of CD8+CD57+ T cells in acquired aplastic anemia. Genomic DNA constituted the template upon which TCR beta VDJ and CDR3 profiling was performed. MiXCR, run by TCRdb on the reads, gives a single entry per CDR3 protein. The sample shows 150,000 to 180,000 distinct CDR3 sequences, about 50% of them seen only once. Sequenced patients had shown CD8+CD57+ cell expansion by flow cytometry. The sequenced sample consisted of sorted CD4+, CD8+, or CD8+CD57+ T cells (not recorded which) from PBMCs. These receptors were collected from a human donor with aplastic anemia.

This chain joins TRBV6-4 and TRBJ1-6, with a possible D match to TRBD1 (6 bases). Germline CDR1 MRHNA, CDR2 SNTAGT. CDR3 size: 15 residues. Trimming removed 4 bases at V and 5 bases at J, with 12 bases between. DNA for the CDR3: TGTGCCAGCAGTGCAAGACAGGAGGATAATTCACCCCTCCACTTT. This codes for CASSARQEDNSPLHF.

The table lists this clonotype with many counts. V usage is TRBV7-9 and J usage is TRBJ2-7; TRBD1 aligns across 8 bases. Germline V gene sequence: CDR1 SEHNR, CDR2 FQNEAQ (reference sequence). CDR3 length: 14 amino acids. Germline trimming cut 5 bases from V and 2 bases from J; bases unmatched to any gene: 5. CDR3 loop: CASSQTGDTYEQYF. CDR3 coding DNA: TGTGCCAGCAGCCAGACAGGGGATACCTACGAGCAGTACTTC.

The chain carries TRBV7-9 and TRBJ2-7, with unresolved D. The germline CDR1 and CDR2 sequences are SEHNR and FQNEAQ (reference sequence). The V end lost 6 bases, the J end lost 6 bases, and 9 bases lay between the germline ends. The CDR3 consists of 11 residues. The CDR3 nucleotides are TGTGCCAGCAGTTTCTCAACCGAGCAGTACTTC. This codes for CASSFSTEQYF. Using reference TRBV7-9 and TRBJ2-7 for the parts outside the CDR3, the full variable domain is DTGVSQNPRHKITKRGQNVTFRCDPISEHNRLYWYRQTLGQGPEFLTYFQNEAQLEKSRLLSDRFSAERPKGSFSTLEIQRTEQGDSAMYLCASSFSTEQYFGPGTRLTVT.

In this sample, this clonotype turned up a few times. This sequence may be a read error, since a much larger clone differs from it by one base. The chain recombines TRBV11-2 with TRBJ1-6; unclear D gene. The CDR3 sequence is 17 residues long. V lost 3 bases to trimming and J lost 6 bases, with 18 bases between them. Germline values: CDR1 SGHAT, CDR2 FQNNGV. DNA of the CDR3: TGTGCCAGCAGCTTGGAGGTTGGGCAGAGAAGTAATTCACCCCTCCACTTT. Residues: CASSLEVGQRSNSPLHF. Together with reference TRBV11-2 and TRBJ1-6, the CDR3 gives the full variable domain: EAGVAQSPRYKIIEKRQSVAFWCNPISGHATLYWYQQILGQGPKLLIQFQNNGVVDDSQLPKDRFSAERLKGVDSTLKIQPAKLEDSAVYLCASSLEVGQRSNSPLHFGNGTRLTVT.

The J gene is TRBJ2-7, the V gene TRBV5-6; no definite D call. This CDR3 contains 15 residues. V was pared by 4 bases and J by 0 bases, with 14 bases between. Per the germline V gene, CDR1 is SGHDT and CDR2 is YYEEEE. The CDR3 DNA follows: TGTGCCAGCAGCCCCGGGCCGTTTAGCTCCTACGAGCAGTACTTC. This gives the protein CASSPGPFSSYEQYF.

This clonotype has just a few counts. This rearrangement joins TRBV9 to TRBJ2-1, with D perhaps matching TRBD1 or TRBD2 (6 bases each). CDR3 length equals 13 residues. The germline V gene has CDR1 SGDLS and CDR2 YYNGEE. Trimming removed 0 bases at V and 7 bases at J, with 8 bases between. CDR3 region: CASSVAGANEQFF. The CDR3 DNA reads as TGTGCCAGCAGCGTAGCGGGGGCGAATGAGCAGTTCTTC.

The chain couples TRBV5-5 to TRBJ1-2; 9 nucleotides line up with TRBD1. The V gene end was trimmed by 4 bases and the J gene end by 8 bases; junction bases not matched to a gene: 6. The CDR3 covers 13 residues. Germline CDR1 SGHKS, CDR2 YYEKEE (reference sequence). The CDR3 here is CASSQRTGEGYTF. CDR3 bases: TGTGCCAGCAGCCAAAGGACAGGGGAAGGCTACACCTTC.

V and J are TRBV12-3 or TRBV12-4 and TRBJ2-3, with D perhaps TRBD2 (5 bases). Trimming left V 4 bases short and J 4 bases short, with 6 bases between. The CDR3 loop spans 12 amino acids. CDR3: CASSYGADTQYF. CDR3 DNA sequence: TGTGCCAGCAGTTACGGGGCAGATACGCAGTATTTT.

The chain joins TRBV12-3 or TRBV12-4 to TRBJ2-2, with TRBD2 identical over 10 bases. Trimming cost V 0 bases and J 1 base; bases outside gene matches: 8. The CDR3 spans 19 residues. The CDR3 nucleotides are TGTGCCAGCAGTTTAGCTCGGATACCTAGCGGGGGGAACACCGGGGAGCTGTTTTTT. Translated, it gives CASSLARIPSGGNTGELFF.

This clonotype was detected many times. V usage is TRBV10-3 and J usage is TRBJ2-5; D is possibly TRBD1 (5 bases). Germline lookup yields CDR1 ENHRY and CDR2 SYGVKD. The CDR3 length is 13 residues. The V end was cut by 2 bases, the J end by 1 base, with 5 bases between. CDR3 residues: CAISEDSQETQYF. CDR3 sequence (DNA): TGTGCCATCAGTGAGGACAGCCAAGAGACCCAGTACTTC.

The gene calls are TRBV24-1 and TRBJ2-5; D call uncertain. Germline values: CDR1 KGHDR, CDR2 SFDVKD. CDR3 length: 14 residues. With 6 bases removed from V and 5 bases from J, the gap between germline ends came to 15 bases. In DNA form, the CDR3 reads TGTGCCACCAGTTTCCGGACGGAAAAGGAGACCCAGTACTTC. Protein product: CATSFRTEKETQYF.

V gene TRBV6-5 combines with J gene TRBJ2-5; the match to TRBD2 covers 8 bases. This CDR3 is 17 amino acids long. Trimming cost V 4 bases and J 9 bases; bases outside gene matches: 19. Germline V gene data show CDR1 as MNHEY and CDR2 as SVGAGI. The CDR3 nucleotides are TGTGCCAGCAGTTTTACGGGGCAAGCGGGAGCGATTTGGTCCCAGTACTTC. It translates to CASSFTGQAGAIWSQYF.

This chain joins TRBV3-1 and TRBJ2-5; D is unclear. The germline V gene has CDR1 LGHDT and CDR2 YNNKEL (reference sequence). There are 11 residues in the CDR3. V shed 3 bases and J shed 8 bases, with 7 bases lying between them. CDR3 DNA: TGTGCCAGCAGCCATGATGTAACCCAGTACTTC. Translating it yields CASSHDVTQYF.

This chain links TRBV7-9 with TRBJ1-3, with D unclear. This CDR3 is 11 amino acids long. Germline V CDR1 and CDR2: SEHNR, FQNEAQ (reference sequence). With 5 bases removed from V and 8 bases from J, the gap between germline ends came to 7 bases. In DNA, the CDR3 is TGTGCCAGCAGCATCCGGGACACCATATATTTT. This encodes CASSIRDTIYF.

The chain employs TRBV7-9 and TRBJ2-2, with a tentative D call TRBD1 (5 bases). In germline, CDR1 is SEHNR, CDR2 FQNEAQ (reference sequence). This CDR3 is 12 amino acids long. The V end lost 4 bases, the J end lost 8 bases, and 8 bases lay between the germline ends. In DNA form, the CDR3 reads TGTGCCAGCAGCTGGTGGACAGGGGAGCTGTTTTTT. Translated, it gives CASSWWTGELFF.

A word on this clonotype: The junction and the germline gene differ at one end; a read error may be behind it. V gene TRBV6-5 combines with J gene TRBJ2-3; D might be TRBD1 or TRBD2, each matching 6 bases. The CDR3 totals 15 residues. Germline V lookup: CDR1 MNHEY, CDR2 SVGAGI. The CDR3 sequence: CASSYFAGGTDSQYF. CDR3 bases: TGTGCCAGCAGCTACTTTGCCGGGGGCACAGATTCGCAGTATTTT.

Comment on this clonotype: This is likely a read error, given that the CDR3 carries no conserved phenylalanine or tryptophan at its end. The CDR3 nucleotides are TGCAGTGCTGAGGAGGGAAACTATGGCTACACCCTC. Translating it yields CSAEEGNYGYTL. The rearrangement joins TRBV20-1 to TRBJ1-2; D remains ambiguous. V shed 5 bases and J shed 2 bases, with 9 bases lying between them. The CDR3 has 12 residues. Germline CDR1 and CDR2: DFQATT and SNEGSKA (reference sequence).

The chain carries TRBV7-8 and TRBJ2-5, with no clear D. Between the trimmed V and J ends, which lost 6 bases and 5 bases, there was a span of 13 bases. CDR3 length: 13 amino acids. Germline loops: CDR1 SGHVS, CDR2 FQNEAQ. This CDR3 reads CASRGWAGETQYF. DNA for the CDR3: TGTGCCAGCAGGGGGTGGGCCGGGGAGACCCAGTACTTC.

This clonotype was seen at least ten times. This CDR3 reads CASSQDTANYGYTF. The DNA of the CDR3 is TGCGCCAGCAGCCAAGATACAGCCAACTATGGCTACACCTTC. This chain joins TRBV4-3 and TRBJ1-2; no firm D call. V was clipped by 0 bases and J by 2 bases, with 7 bases between them. The CDR3 is 14 residues long. Germline values: CDR1 LGHNA, CDR2 YSLEER.

CDR3 nucleotides: TGCAGTGCTAGAGTGGTTAGCGGGTTTACATTGCAAGAGACCCAGTACTTC. Residues: CSARVVSGFTLQETQYF. The chain employs TRBV20-1 and TRBJ2-5, with TRBD2 identical over 7 bases. This CDR3 region has 17 residues. Trimming cost V 1 base and J 2 bases; bases outside gene matches: 13. Germline V gene data show CDR1 as DFQATT and CDR2 as SNEGSKA (reference sequence).

This clonotype was detected only a few times. The V and J genes are TRBV11-1 and TRBJ2-5; TRBD2 aligns across 11 bases. V gave up 5 bases and J gave up 2 bases; unmatched junction bases: 16. Looked up from germline, CDR1 is SGHAT and CDR2 is FQDESV (reference sequence). The CDR3 runs 19 residues. The CDR3 coding sequence is TGTGCCAGCAGCCCCCCCGTCTTTAGTAGCGGGGGGGGACAAGAGACCCAGTACTTC. Translated: CASSPPVFSSGGGQETQYF.